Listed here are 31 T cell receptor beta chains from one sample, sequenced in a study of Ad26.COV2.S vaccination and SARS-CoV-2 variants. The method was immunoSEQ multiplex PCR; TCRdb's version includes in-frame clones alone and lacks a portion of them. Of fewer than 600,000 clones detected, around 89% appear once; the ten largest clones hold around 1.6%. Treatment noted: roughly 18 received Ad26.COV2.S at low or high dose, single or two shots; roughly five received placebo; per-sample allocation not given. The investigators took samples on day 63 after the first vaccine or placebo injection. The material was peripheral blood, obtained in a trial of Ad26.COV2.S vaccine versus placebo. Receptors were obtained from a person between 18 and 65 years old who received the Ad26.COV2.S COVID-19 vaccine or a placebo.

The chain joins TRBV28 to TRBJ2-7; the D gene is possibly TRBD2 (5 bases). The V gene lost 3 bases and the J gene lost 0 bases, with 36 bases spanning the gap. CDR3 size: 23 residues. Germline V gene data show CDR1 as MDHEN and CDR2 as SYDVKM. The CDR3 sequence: CASSFFFLHLPRRNQHLSYEQYF. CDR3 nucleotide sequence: TGTGCCAGCAGTTTCTTCTTTCTGCACCTACCTAGGAGGAACCAACACCTCTCCTACGAGCAGTACTTC.

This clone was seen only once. The chain's CDR3 is CASFGTGSLEAFF. In nucleotides, the CDR3 is TGTGCCAGCTTCGGGACAGGGTCACTCGAAGCTTTCTTT. The V call is TRBV28, the J call TRBJ1-1, with 9 bases matching TRBD1. CDR3 length: 13 amino acids. J lost 8 bases, V lost 8 bases, and 9 bases had no gene match. Per the germline V gene, CDR1 is MDHEN and CDR2 is SYDVKM.

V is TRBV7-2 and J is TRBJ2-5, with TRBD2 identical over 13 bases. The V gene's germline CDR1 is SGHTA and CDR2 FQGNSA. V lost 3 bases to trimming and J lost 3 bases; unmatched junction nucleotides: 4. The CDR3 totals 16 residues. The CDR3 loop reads CASSFTSGRAKETQYF. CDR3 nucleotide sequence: TGTGCCAGCAGCTTCACTAGCGGGAGGGCCAAAGAGACCCAGTACTTC.

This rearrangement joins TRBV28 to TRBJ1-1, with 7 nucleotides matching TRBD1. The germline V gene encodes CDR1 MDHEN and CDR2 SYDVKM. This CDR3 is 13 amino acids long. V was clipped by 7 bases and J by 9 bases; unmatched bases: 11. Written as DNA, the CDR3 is TGTGCCAGCATCCGGACAGGAGGGTCTAAAGCTTTCTTT. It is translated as CASIRTGGSKAFF.

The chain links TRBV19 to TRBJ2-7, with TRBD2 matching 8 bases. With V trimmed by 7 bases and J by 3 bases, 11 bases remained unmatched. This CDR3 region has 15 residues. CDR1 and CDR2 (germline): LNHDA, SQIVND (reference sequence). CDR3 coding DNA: TGTGCCAGTACCCAGGAATCTAGCGGGCACTACGAGCAGTACTTC. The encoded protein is CASTQESSGHYEQYF.

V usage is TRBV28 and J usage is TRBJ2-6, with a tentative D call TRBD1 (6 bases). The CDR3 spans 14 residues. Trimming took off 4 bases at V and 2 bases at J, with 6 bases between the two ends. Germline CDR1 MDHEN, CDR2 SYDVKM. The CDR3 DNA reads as TGTGCCAGCAGTTCAGGGGCTGGGGCCAACGTCCTGACTTTC. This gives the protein CASSSGAGANVLTF.

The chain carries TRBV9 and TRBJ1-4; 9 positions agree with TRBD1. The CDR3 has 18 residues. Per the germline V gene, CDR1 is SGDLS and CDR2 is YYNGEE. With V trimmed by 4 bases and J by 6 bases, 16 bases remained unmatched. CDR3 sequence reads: CASSLRDREDSLDEKLFF. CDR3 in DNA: TGTGCCAGCAGCCTCCGGGACAGGGAGGATAGTTTGGATGAAAAACTGTTTTTT.

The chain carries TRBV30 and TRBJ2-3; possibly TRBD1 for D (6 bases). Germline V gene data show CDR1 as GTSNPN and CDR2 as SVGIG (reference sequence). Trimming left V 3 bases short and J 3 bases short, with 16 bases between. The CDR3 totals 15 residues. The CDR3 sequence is CAWSATGFGTDTQYF. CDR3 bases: TGTGCCTGGAGCGCCACAGGGTTTGGAACAGATACGCAGTATTTT.

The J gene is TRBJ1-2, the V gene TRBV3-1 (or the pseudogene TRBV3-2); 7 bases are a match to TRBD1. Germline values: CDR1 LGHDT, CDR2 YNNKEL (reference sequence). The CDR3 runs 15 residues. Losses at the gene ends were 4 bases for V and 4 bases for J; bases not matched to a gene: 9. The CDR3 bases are TGTGCCAGCAGCCTCACAGGGGACCCAACCTATGGCTACACCTTC. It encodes CASSLTGDPTYGYTF.

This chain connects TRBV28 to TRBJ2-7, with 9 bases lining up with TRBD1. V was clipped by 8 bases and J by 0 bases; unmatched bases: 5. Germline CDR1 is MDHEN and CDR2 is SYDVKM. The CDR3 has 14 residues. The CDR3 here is CASATGGSSYEQYF. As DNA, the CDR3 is TGTGCCAGCGCGACAGGGGGAAGCTCCTACGAGCAGTACTTC.

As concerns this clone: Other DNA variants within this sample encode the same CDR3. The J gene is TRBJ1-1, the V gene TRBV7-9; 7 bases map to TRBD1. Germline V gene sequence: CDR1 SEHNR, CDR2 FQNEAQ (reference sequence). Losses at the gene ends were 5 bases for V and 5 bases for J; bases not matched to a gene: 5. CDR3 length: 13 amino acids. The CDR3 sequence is CASSPSGGTEAFF. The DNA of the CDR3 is TGTGCCAGCAGCCCATCAGGGGGTACTGAAGCTTTCTTT.

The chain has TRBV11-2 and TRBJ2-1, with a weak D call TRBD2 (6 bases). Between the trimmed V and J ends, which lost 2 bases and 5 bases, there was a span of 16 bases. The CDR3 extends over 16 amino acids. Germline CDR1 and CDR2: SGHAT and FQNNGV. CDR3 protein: CASSLQAGIRNNEQFF. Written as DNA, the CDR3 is TGTGCCAGCAGCTTACAGGCGGGAATCCGAAACAATGAGCAGTTCTTC.

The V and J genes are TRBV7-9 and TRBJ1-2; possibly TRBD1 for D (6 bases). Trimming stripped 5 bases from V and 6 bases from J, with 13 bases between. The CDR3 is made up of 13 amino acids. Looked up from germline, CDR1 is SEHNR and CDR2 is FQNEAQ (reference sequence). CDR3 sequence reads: CASSPRGANGYTF. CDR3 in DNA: TGTGCCAGCAGCCCTCGGGGGGCCAATGGCTACACCTTC.

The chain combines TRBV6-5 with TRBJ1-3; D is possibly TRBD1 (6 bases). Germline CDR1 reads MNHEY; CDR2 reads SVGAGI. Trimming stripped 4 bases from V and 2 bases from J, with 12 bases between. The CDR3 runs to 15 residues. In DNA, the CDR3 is TGTGCCAGCAGTTGGGGGCGCGGGCCTGGAAACACCATATATTTT. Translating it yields CASSWGRGPGNTIYF.

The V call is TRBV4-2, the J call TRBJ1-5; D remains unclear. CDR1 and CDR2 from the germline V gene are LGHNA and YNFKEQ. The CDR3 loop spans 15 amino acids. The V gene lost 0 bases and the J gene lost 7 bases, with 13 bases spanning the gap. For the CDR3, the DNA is TGTGCCAGCAGCCAAGATTCTGGAGATGGGCAGCCCCAGCATTTT. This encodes CASSQDSGDGQPQHF.

The CDR3 is CASSSGHSNTDTQYF. Written as DNA, the CDR3 is TGTGCCAGCAGTTCGGGACACTCCAACACAGATACGCAGTATTTT. The rearrangement uses TRBV28 and TRBJ2-3; the D gene is possibly TRBD1 (6 bases). Trimming stripped 4 bases from V and 2 bases from J, with 13 bases between. Germline V gene lookup returns CDR1 MDHEN and CDR2 SYDVKM. The CDR3 covers 15 residues.

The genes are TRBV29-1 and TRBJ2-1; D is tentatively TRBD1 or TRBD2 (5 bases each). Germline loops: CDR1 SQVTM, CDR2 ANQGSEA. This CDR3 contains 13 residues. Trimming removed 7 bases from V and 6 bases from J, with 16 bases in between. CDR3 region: CSESGTLSNEQFF. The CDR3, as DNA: TGCAGCGAATCTGGGACCCTAAGCAATGAGCAGTTCTTC.

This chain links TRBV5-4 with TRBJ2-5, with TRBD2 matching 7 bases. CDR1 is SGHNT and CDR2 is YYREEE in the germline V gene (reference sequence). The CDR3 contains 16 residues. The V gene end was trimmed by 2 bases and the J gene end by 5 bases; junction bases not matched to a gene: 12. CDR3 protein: CASSFQGGGGRETQYF. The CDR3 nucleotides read TGTGCCAGCAGCTTCCAGGGCGGCGGGGGAAGGGAGACCCAGTACTTC.

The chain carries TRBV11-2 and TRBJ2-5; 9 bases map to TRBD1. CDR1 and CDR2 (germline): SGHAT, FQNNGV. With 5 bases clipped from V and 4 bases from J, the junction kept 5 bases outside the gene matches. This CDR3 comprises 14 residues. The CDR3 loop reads CASSRDREGETQYF. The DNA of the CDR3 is TGTGCCAGCAGCCGGGACAGGGAGGGAGAGACCCAGTACTTC.

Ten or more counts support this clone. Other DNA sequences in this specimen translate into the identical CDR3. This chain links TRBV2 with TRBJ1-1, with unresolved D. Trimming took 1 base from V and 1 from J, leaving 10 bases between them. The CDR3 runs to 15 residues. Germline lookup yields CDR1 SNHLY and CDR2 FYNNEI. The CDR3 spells CASSEGPGRNTEAFF. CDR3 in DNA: TGTGCCAGCAGTGAAGGTCCCGGGAGGAACACTGAAGCTTTCTTT.

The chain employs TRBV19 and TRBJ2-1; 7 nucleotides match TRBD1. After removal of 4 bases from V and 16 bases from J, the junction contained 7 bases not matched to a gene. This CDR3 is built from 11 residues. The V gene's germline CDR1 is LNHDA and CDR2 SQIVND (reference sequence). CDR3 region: CASSRGQTAFF. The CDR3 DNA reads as TGTGCCAGTAGTAGGGGACAGACCGCTTTCTTC.

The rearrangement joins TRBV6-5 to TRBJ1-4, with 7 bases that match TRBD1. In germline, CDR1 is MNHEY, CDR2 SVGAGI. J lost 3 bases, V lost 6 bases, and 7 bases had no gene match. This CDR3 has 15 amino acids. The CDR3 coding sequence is TGTGCCAGCAGATACAGGACAGGACCTAATGAAAAACTGTTTTTT. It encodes CASRYRTGPNEKLFF.

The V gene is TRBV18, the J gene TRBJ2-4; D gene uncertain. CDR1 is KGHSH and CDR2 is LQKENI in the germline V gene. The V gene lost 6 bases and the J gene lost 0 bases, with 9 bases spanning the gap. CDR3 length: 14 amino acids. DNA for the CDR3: TGTGCCAGCTCTTCAAACCTAGCCAAAAACATTCAGTACTTC. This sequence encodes CASSSNLAKNIQYF.

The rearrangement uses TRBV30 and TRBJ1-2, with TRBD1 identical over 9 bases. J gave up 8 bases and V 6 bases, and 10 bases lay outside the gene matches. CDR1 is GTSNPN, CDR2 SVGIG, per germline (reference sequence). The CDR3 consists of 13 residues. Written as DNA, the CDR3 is TGTGCCTGCGGGACAGGGTCTGATTGGGGCTACACCTTC. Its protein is CACGTGSDWGYTF.

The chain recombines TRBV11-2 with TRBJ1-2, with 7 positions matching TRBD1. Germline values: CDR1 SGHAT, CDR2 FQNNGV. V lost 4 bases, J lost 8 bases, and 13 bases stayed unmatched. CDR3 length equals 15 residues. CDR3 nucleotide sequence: TGTGCCAGCAGCTCCCAATGGGGACAGCCAGAGGGCTACACCTTC. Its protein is CASSSQWGQPEGYTF.

This chain's CDR3 is CASSGLDGEGGTDTQYF. The CDR3 nucleotides read TGTGCCAGCAGTGGCCTTGATGGGGAGGGAGGCACAGATACGCAGTATTTT. The V call is TRBV28, the J call TRBJ2-3, with TRBD2 matching over 7 bases. V gave up 5 bases and J gave up 1 base; unmatched junction bases: 12. Per the germline V gene, CDR1 is MDHEN and CDR2 is SYDVKM. The CDR3 has 17 amino acids.

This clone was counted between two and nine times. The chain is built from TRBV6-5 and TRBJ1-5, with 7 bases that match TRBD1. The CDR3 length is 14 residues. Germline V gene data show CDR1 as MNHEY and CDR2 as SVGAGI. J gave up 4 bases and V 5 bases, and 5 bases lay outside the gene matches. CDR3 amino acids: CASSRGQRNQPQHF. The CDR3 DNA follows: TGTGCCAGCAGTCGGGGACAGCGAAATCAGCCCCAGCATTTT.

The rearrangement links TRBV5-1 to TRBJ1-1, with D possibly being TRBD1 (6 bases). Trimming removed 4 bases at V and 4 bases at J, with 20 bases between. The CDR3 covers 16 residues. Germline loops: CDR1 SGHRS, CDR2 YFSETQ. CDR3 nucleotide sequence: TGCGCCAGCAGCCCCGGCGACAGGTCGGTCGGCACTGAAGCTTTCTTT. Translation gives CASSPGDRSVGTEAFF.

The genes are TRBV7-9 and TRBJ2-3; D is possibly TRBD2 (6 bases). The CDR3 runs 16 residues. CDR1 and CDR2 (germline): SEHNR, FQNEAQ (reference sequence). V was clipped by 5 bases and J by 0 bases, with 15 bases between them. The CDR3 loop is CASSEGLLFSTDTQYF. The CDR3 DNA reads TGTGCCAGCAGCGAGGGACTCCTCTTTAGCACAGATACGCAGTATTTT.

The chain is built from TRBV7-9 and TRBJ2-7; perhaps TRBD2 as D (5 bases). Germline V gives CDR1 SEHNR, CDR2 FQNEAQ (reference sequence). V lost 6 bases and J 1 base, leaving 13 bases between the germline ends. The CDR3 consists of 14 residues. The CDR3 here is CASSWERSSYEQYF. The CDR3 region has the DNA TGTGCCAGCAGTTGGGAGAGGTCTTCCTACGAGCAGTACTTC.

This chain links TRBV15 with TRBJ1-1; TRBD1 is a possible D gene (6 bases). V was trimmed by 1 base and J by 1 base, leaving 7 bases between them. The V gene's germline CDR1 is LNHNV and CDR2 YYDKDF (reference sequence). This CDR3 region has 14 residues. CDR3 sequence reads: CATSRARGNTEAFF. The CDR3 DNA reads TGTGCCACCAGCAGAGCCAGGGGGAACACTGAAGCTTTCTTT.